This record concerns one T cell receptor (beta chain) sequence. Its antigen is undetermined. This sample stems from a study of siplizumab effects on memory and regulatory T cells. Study-wide results and limits: Under siplizumab, an average approximately 69% of mappable alloreactive CD4+ clones were Treg-derived, compared with 25% to 30% in controls. Proliferating Tregs from siplizumab cultures lacked functional confirmation of suppression.

It was 100,000 or so TCR templates that were assayed per sample. TCRdb's copy holds only in-frame clones and misses some; the assay was immunoSEQ multiplex PCR. The sample records some 100,000 clones, about 90% being singletons. CDR1 SGHKS and CDR2 YYEKEE come from the germline V gene (reference sequence). The CDR3 totals 14 residues. Trimming took off 0 bases at V and 0 bases at J, with 6 bases between the two ends. The chain combines TRBV5-5 with TRBJ1-1; the D is unclear. The sequenced sample consisted of Tregs sorted from blood. The sequence came from a human donor in good health. The CDR3 DNA is TGTGCCAGCAGCTTGGGTGTGGTGAACACTGAAGCTTTCTTT. This gives the protein CASSLGVVNTEAFF.